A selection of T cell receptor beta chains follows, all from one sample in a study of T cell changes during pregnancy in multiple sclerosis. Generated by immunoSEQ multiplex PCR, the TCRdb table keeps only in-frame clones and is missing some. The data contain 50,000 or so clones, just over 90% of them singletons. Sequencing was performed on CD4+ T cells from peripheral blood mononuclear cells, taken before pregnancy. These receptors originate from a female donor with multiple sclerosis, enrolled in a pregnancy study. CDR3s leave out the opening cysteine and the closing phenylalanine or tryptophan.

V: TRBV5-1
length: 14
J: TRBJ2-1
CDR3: ASSAGPGTGWNEQF

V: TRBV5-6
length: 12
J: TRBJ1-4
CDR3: ASSFRVPNEKLF

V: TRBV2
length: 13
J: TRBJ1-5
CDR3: ASSARGGSNQPQH

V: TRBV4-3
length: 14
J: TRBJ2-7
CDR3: ASSQGRQGASYEQY

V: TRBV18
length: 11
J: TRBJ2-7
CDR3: ASSQGQGGEQY

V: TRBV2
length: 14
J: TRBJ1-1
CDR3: ASSESSGAVNTEAF

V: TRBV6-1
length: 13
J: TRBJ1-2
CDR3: ASSELQGLSYGYT

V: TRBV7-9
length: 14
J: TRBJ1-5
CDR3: ASSLVARQPGQPQH

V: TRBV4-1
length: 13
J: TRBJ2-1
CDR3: ASSQAWRGRTEQF

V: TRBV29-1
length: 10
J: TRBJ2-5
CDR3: SVGYRGETQY

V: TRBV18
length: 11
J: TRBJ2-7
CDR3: ASSGQGNDEQY

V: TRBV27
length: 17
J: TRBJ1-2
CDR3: ASSSRGLTPQGNNYGYT

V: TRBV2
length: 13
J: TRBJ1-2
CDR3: ASSVPPRGNYGYT

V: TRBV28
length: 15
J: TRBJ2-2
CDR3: ASSPPGKTGSVGELF

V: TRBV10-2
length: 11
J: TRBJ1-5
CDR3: ASSEWGTQPQH

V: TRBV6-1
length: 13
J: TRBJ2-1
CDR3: ASSAREARYNEQF

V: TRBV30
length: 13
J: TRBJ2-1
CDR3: AWRTRLAGAREQF

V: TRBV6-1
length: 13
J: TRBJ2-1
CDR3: ASSDVADVYNEQF

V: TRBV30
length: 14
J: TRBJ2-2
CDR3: AWSKRAGRNTGELF

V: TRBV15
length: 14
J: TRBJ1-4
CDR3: ATSRDRGGANEKLF

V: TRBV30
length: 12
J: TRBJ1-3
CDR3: AGMNGRFGNTIY

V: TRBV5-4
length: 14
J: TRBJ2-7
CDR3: ASSLSGREPRREQY

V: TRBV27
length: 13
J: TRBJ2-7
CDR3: ASSPRTANDYEQY

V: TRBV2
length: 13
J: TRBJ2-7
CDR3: ASSALPGGDYEQY

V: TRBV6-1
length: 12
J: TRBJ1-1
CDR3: ASSRDRTYTEAF

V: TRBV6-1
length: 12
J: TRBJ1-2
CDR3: ASSQTGIASGYT

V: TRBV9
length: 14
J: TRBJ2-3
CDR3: ASSVGGGQTTDTQY

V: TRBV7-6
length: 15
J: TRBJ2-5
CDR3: ASSLLQADLHRETQY

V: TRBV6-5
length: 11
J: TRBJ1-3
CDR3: ASTRAGGNTIY

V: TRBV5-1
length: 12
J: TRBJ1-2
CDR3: ASSLADLNYGYT

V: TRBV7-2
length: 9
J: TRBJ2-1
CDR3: ASSLPNEQF

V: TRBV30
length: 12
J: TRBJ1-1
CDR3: AWSRGLGATEAF

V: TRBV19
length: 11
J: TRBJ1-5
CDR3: ASRRGRNQPQH

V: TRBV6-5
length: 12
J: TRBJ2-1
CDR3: ASSYSATGNEQF

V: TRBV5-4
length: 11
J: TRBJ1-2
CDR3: ASSHVGGVGYT

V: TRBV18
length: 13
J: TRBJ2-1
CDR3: ASSPGTSGTNEQF

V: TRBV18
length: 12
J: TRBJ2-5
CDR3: ASSPQGFLETQY

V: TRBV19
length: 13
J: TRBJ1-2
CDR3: ASSIDRRGANGYT

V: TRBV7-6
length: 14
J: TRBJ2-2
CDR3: ASSLNRAGNTGELF

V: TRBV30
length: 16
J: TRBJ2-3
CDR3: AWSSSNFRGSGTDTQY

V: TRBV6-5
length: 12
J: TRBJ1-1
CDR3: ASSGQGGDTEAF

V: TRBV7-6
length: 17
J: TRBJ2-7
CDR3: ASSLAQVGLAPRPNEQY

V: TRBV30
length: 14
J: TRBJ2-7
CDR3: AWSAASGRALWEQY

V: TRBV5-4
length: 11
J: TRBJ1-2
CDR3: ASSLDSLYGYT

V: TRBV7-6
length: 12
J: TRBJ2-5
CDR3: ASSVAGGPETQY

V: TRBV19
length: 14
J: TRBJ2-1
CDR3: ASSRATSGIYNEQF

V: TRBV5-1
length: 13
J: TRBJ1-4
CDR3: ASSLIPGGNEKLF

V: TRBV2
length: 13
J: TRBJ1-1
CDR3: ASSGWTGRPTEAF

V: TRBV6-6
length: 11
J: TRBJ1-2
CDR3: ASSTGTGNGYT

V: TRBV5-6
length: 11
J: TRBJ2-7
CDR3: ASSFGRQYEQY

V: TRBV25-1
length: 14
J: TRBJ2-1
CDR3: ASSGLAGKSYNEQF

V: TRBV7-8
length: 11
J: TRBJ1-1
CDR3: ASSRAGNPEAF

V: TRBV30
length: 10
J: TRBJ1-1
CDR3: AWSRTPPGAF

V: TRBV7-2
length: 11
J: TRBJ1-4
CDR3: ASSLVRGEKLF

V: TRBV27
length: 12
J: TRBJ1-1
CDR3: ASSPAGRGTEAF

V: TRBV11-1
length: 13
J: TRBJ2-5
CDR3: ASRSTHLPQETQY

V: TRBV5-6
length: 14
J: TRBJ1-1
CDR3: ASSLGQGVMNTEAF

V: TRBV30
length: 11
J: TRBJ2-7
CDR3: AWQDRGVDEQY